Each of the 19 T cell receptor beta chains below was sequenced from the same sample in a study of CD8 T cells in ankylosing spondylitis. General study results and limits: There was a TCR beta motif, made of several highly homologous variants, that appeared characteristic of ankylosing spondylitis blood.

No antigens are known for them. TCRdb analysed the 5' RACE reads with MiXCR anew, one entry per CDR3 protein. The table lists just under 550,000 distinct CDR3 sequences, about an eighth of them singletons, with over 6.5% in the top ten. The sample comprised blood, either unsorted or a sorted T cell fraction (not recorded which). These receptors originate from a male donor with ankylosing spondylitis.

V and J are TRBV3-1 and TRBJ2-2, with D perhaps matching TRBD1 or TRBD2 (6 bases each). Between the trimmed V and J ends, which lost 6 bases and 5 bases, there was a span of 25 bases. This CDR3 is built from 18 residues. Germline CDR1 and CDR2: LGHDT and YNNKEL (reference sequence). The CDR3 here is CASSPIYRGLFNTGELFF. CDR3 nucleotides: TGTGCCAGCAGTCCTATTTATCGGGGGCTATTTAATACCGGGGAGCTGTTTTTT. Filled out from reference TRBV3-1 and TRBJ2-2, the complete variable domain reads DTAVSQTPKYLVTQMGNDKSIKCEQNLGHDTMYWYKQDSKKFLKIMFSYNNKELIINETVPNRFSPKSPDKAHLNLHINSLELGDSAVYFCASSPIYRGLFNTGELFFGEGSRLTVL.

The chain is built from TRBV12-3 or TRBV12-4 and TRBJ2-3; the match to TRBD2 covers 9 bases. CDR3 size: 16 residues. V lost 6 bases to trimming and J lost 4 bases; unmatched junction nucleotides: 11. The CDR3 protein is CASSPPRREGSDTQYF. The CDR3 DNA reads TGTGCCAGCAGCCCTCCTAGGCGGGAGGGTTCAGATACGCAGTATTTT.

The genes are TRBV15 and TRBJ2-1, with 12 bases lining up with TRBD2. The ends lost 0 bases at V and 10 bases at J; junction bases unmatched: 7. Germline loops: CDR1 LNHNV, CDR2 YYDKDF (reference sequence). The CDR3 totals 16 residues. CDR3 nucleotides: TGTGCCACCAGCAGAGATAAACTAGCGGGAGGTGGGGAGCAGTTCTTC. Its translation: CATSRDKLAGGGEQFF.

This chain uses TRBV10-3 with TRBJ2-1; a possible D gene is TRBD2 (6 bases). CDR3 length equals 20 residues. Trimming took off 4 bases at V and 0 bases at J, with 25 bases between the two ends. CDR1 is ENHRY and CDR2 is SYGVKD in the germline V gene. This CDR3 is CAISVRLGLTTSRSYNEQFF. The CDR3 bases are TGTGCCATCAGTGTGAGACTAGGACTAACAACCTCGCGCTCCTACAATGAGCAGTTCTTC.

The CDR3 loop reads CSAGALPSEQYF. DNA of the CDR3: TGCAGTGCGGGGGCCCTCCCCAGCGAGCAGTACTTC. This chain uses TRBV20-1 with TRBJ2-7; D possibly corresponds to TRBD1 (6 bases). The germline gives CDR1 DFQATT, CDR2 SNEGSKA (reference sequence). V was clipped by 6 bases and J by 6 bases, with 15 bases between them. This CDR3 is built from 12 residues.

This clonotype has at least ten counts. The gene calls are TRBV27 and TRBJ2-7, with 15 bases that match TRBD2. The CDR3 runs to 17 residues. Germline-derived CDR1 and CDR2 are MNHEY and SMNVEV (reference sequence). Trimming at V came to 4 bases and at J to 2 bases, leaving 6 bases not matched to a gene. The CDR3 is CASSSRTSGRGAYEQYV. The CDR3, as DNA: TGTGCCAGCAGTTCCCGGACTAGCGGGAGGGGGGCCTACGAGCAGTACGTC.

Only a few counts were recorded for this clonotype. The chain recombines TRBV4-1 with TRBJ2-4; possibly TRBD2 for D (5 bases). The germline V gene has CDR1 MGHRA and CDR2 YSYEKL. The CDR3 is made up of 16 amino acids. V dropped 3 bases and J dropped 6 bases, with 18 bases sitting between them. The CDR3 reads CASSHSAEGLGNIQYF. The CDR3 DNA reads TGCGCCAGCAGCCACTCCGCCGAGGGTTTGGGAAACATTCAGTACTTC.

The DNA of the CDR3 is TGTGCCAGCAGCCCCAGAGGGACTAGCGGGGGGAGAGATACGCAGTATTTT. Translation gives CASSPRGTSGGRDTQYF. The V and J genes are TRBV7-9 and TRBJ2-3; 15 bases line up with TRBD2. V lost 5 bases, J lost 5 bases, and 8 bases stayed unmatched. Germline V gene lookup returns CDR1 SEHNR and CDR2 FQNEAQ (reference sequence). The CDR3 spans 17 residues.

This clonotype was seen a handful of times. The gene calls are TRBV7-8 and TRBJ1-5; D remains unclear. Trimming removed 4 bases at V and 5 bases at J, with 9 bases between. In germline, CDR1 is SGHVS, CDR2 FQNEAQ. There are 13 residues in the CDR3. Here the CDR3 reads CASSSRPDQPQHF. CDR3 DNA sequence: TGTGCCAGCAGCTCACGCCCAGATCAGCCCCAGCATTTT.

The chain uses TRBV27 and TRBJ2-5, with 12 nucleotides matching TRBD2. The junction had 5 bases not matched to a gene; V was cut back by 3 bases and J by 6 bases. Germline loops: CDR1 MNHEY, CDR2 SMNVEV (reference sequence). The CDR3 has 15 amino acids. CDR3 loop: CASSFRLAGVQTQYF. CDR3 coding DNA: TGTGCCAGCAGTTTCCGACTAGCGGGAGTCCAGACCCAGTACTTC.

The CDR3 DNA reads as TGTGCCAGCAGTGTCGGGACTCATAATTCACCCCTCCACTTT. It translates to CASSVGTHNSPLHF. This chain links TRBV6-1 with TRBJ1-6, with D perhaps matching TRBD1 (5 bases). The CDR3 is made up of 14 amino acids. V was clipped by 4 bases and J by 5 bases, with 9 bases between them. Germline V gene data show CDR1 as MNHNS and CDR2 as SASEGT.

This clonotype showed up many times. The chain is built from TRBV12-3 or TRBV12-4 and TRBJ2-7; D is tentatively TRBD1 or TRBD2 (7 bases each). The CDR3 is 14 residues long. Trimming left V 6 bases short and J 6 bases short, with 18 bases between. The CDR3 sequence is CASRKTGEGGEQYF. As DNA, the CDR3 is TGTGCCAGCAGAAAAACAGGGGAGGGAGGCGAGCAGTACTTC.

This clonotype has just a few counts. This rearrangement joins TRBV5-1 to TRBJ2-7; D might be TRBD1 (6 bases). This CDR3 region has 14 residues. The V and J ends lost 0 bases and 4 bases respectively, with 11 bases between them. CDR1 and CDR2 (germline): SGHRS, YFSETQ. CDR3 in amino acids: CASSLGGQMYEQYV. CDR3 nucleotide sequence: TGCGCCAGCAGCTTGGGTGGACAGATGTACGAGCAGTACGTC.

This clonotype was detected a few times. This chain links TRBV5-1 with TRBJ2-3, with D possibly matching TRBD1 (6 bases). The V gene lost 0 bases and the J gene lost 6 bases, with 23 bases spanning the gap. Germline lookup yields CDR1 SGHRS and CDR2 YFSETQ. The CDR3 loop spans 18 amino acids. This CDR3 reads CASSLGGHRRGFSDTQYF. Here the CDR3 DNA reads TGCGCCAGCAGCTTGGGGGGGCACCGACGAGGATTTTCGGATACGCAGTATTTT.

The rearrangement uses TRBV6-5 and TRBJ2-1, with a tentative D call TRBD2 (6 bases). The CDR3 has 12 residues. Germline-derived CDR1 and CDR2 are MNHEY and SVGAGI. V dropped 11 bases and J dropped 7 bases, with 15 bases sitting between them. CDR3: CARFGLRNEQFF. CDR3 in DNA: TGTGCCCGCTTCGGACTACGAAATGAGCAGTTCTTC.

V is TRBV29-1 and J is TRBJ1-5, with D possibly TRBD1 on 5 matching bases. V was trimmed by 1 base and J by 9 bases, leaving 16 bases between them. Germline CDR1 SQVTM, CDR2 ANQGSEA. The CDR3 sequence is 14 residues long. This CDR3 is CSVEVLGGAGPQHF. The CDR3, as DNA: TGCAGCGTTGAAGTGCTGGGGGGAGCTGGGCCCCAGCATTTT. Supplemented by reference TRBV29-1 and TRBJ1-5, the full variable domain reads SAVISQKPSRDICQRGTSLTIQCQVDSQVTMMFWYRQQPGQSLTLIATANQGSEATYESGFVIDKFPISRPNLTFSTLTVSNMSPEDSSIYLCSVEVLGGAGPQHFGDGTRLSIL.

V is TRBV12-3 or TRBV12-4 and J is TRBJ2-7; D might be TRBD1 (6 bases). V lost 5 bases to trimming and J lost 5 bases, with 16 bases between them. The CDR3 is made up of 14 amino acids. The CDR3 protein is CASSLIQGSHEQYF. The CDR3 DNA sequence: TGTGCCAGCAGTCTCATTCAGGGGTCCCACGAGCAGTACTTC.

V is TRBV10-3 and J is TRBJ2-3; 13 positions agree with TRBD2. The CDR3 consists of 16 residues. CDR1 is ENHRY and CDR2 is SYGVKD in the germline V gene. J gave up 0 bases and V 4 bases, and 1 base lay outside the gene matches. The CDR3 spells CAISGTSGSSTDTQYF. Here the CDR3 DNA reads TGTGCCATCAGTGGGACTAGCGGGAGTAGCACAGATACGCAGTATTTT.

V gene TRBV7-9 combines with J gene TRBJ1-4; D unclear. CDR3 length equals 15 residues. V lost 1 base and J 7 bases, leaving 13 bases between the germline ends. Germline CDR1 is SEHNR and CDR2 is FQNEAQ (reference sequence). The CDR3 DNA sequence: TGTGCCAGCAGCTTAGGGGTAGACTGGAGTGAAAAACTGTTTTTT. Translated: CASSLGVDWSEKLFF. Full variable domain (missing parts from reference TRBV7-9 and TRBJ1-4): DTGVSQNPRHKITKRGQNVTFRCDPISEHNRLYWYRQTLGQGPEFLTYFQNEAQLEKSRLLSDRFSAERPKGSFSTLEIQRTEQGDSAMYLCASSLGVDWSEKLFFGSGTQLSVL.